The present T cell receptor (beta chain) was sequenced within a study of sequential checkpoint blockade in melanoma. About the research overall: 90 to 95 pretreatment tumor DNA samples were TCRβ immunosequenced.

This clone has just a few counts. Relative to the germline gene, one junction end is altered; a read error may explain this. This CDR3 spans 13 amino acids. The germline V gene encodes CDR1 MNHGY and CDR2 SAAAGT. Here immunoSEQ multiplex PCR was the method, and the copy in TCRdb shows in-frame clones only, minus some. This table holds roughly 18,000 clones, less than 30% found once. Indicated treatment: randomized to nivolumab then ipilimumab (arm A) or the reverse (arm B). Sample: tumor tissue (inferred from file names), taken from a patient given nivolumab and ipilimumab in sequence. The receptor's source is a human donor with melanoma. The chain links TRBV6-8 to TRBJ2-7; D is uncertain. CDR3 coding DNA: TGTGCCAGCAGTTATGAGATAGGAACAGCGCCGTTATTC. Amino acid sequence: CASSYEIGTAPLF.